These 15 T cell receptor beta chains were sequenced from one sample in a study of naive and memory T cell subsets. The library had UMIs added by 3' ligation of an oligonucleotide to TCR cDNA. The SP2 primer and nested alpha and beta constant region primers amplified ligated cDNA in four rounds. TCRdb called the 5' RACE reads again in MiXCR, with one record for every CDR3 protein. Altogether 55,000 to 65,000 distinct CDR3 sequences are present, 8% being singletons, with the ten largest covering 15% to 20%. The receptors stem from a female donor in good health.

This clonotype was observed at least ten times. The J gene is TRBJ1-1, the V gene TRBV4-1; 8 bases line up with TRBD1. V gave up 4 bases and J gave up 6 bases; unmatched junction bases: 4. Germline V gives CDR1 MGHRA, CDR2 YSYEKL. CDR3 length: 13 residues. CDR3 residues: CASSPSRGPEAFF. The CDR3 coding sequence is TGCGCCAGCAGCCCTAGCAGGGGGCCTGAAGCTTTCTTT.

This clonotype was recorded a few times. The chain combines TRBV19 with TRBJ1-1; 7 bases agree with TRBD1. The CDR3 is made up of 17 amino acids. Trimming took 4 bases from V and 6 from J; bases not matched to a gene: 17. Germline CDR1 and CDR2: LNHDA and SQIVND (reference sequence). The chain's CDR3 is CASSTRGIRQGSSEAFF. CDR3 DNA sequence: TGTGCCAGTAGTACCAGAGGAATAAGACAGGGAAGCTCTGAAGCTTTCTTT. The complete variable domain, with remaining parts taken from reference TRBV19 and TRBJ1-1, reads DGGITQSPKYLFRKEGQNVTLSCEQNLNHDAMYWYRQDPGQGLRLIYYSQIVNDFQKGDIAEGYSVSREKKESFPLTVTSAQKNPTAFYLCASSTRGIRQGSSEAFFGQGTRLTVV.

Many counts were recorded for this clonotype. This CDR3 is CASSEEASPEQFF. Here the CDR3 DNA reads TGTGCCAGCAGCGAGGAGGCTAGTCCTGAGCAGTTCTTC. The chain links TRBV7-9 to TRBJ2-1, with TRBD2 as a possible D gene (5 bases). The germline V and J ends were trimmed by 5 bases and 9 bases, with 14 bases remaining between them. The germline CDR1 and CDR2 sequences are SEHNR and FQNEAQ (reference sequence). The CDR3 has 13 amino acids.

Ten or more counts support this clonotype. The genes are TRBV20-1 and TRBJ1-5; no clear D gene. The CDR3 sequence is 15 residues long. CDR1 is DFQATT, CDR2 SNEGSKA, per germline (reference sequence). Trimming removed 0 bases from V and 9 bases from J, with 18 bases in between. The CDR3 sequence: CSAREGAGVQVPQHF. The CDR3 bases are TGCAGTGCTAGAGAAGGAGCGGGTGTCCAGGTGCCCCAGCATTTT.

The table lists this clonotype with many counts. This chain connects TRBV28 to TRBJ1-1; D gene uncertain. This CDR3 comprises 11 residues. Germline CDR1 reads MDHEN; CDR2 reads SYDVKM. The V gene lost 6 bases and the J gene lost 5 bases, with 7 bases spanning the gap. CDR3 coding DNA: TGTGCCAGCAGCCAGAGGACTGAAGCTTTCTTT. Its protein product is CASSQRTEAFF.

This chain joins TRBV7-2 and TRBJ1-1; D is ambiguous. The CDR3 has 14 amino acids. With 4 bases removed from V and 5 bases from J, the gap between germline ends came to 14 bases. The germline CDR1 and CDR2 sequences are SGHTA and FQGNSA. For the CDR3, the DNA is TGTGCCAGCAGCTCAAAAAGCCGGGCGACTGAAGCTTTCTTT. Its protein product is CASSSKSRATEAFF.

V usage is TRBV28 and J usage is TRBJ2-7, with 14 positions matching TRBD2. The V and J ends lost 6 bases and 4 bases, in that order; junction bases with no gene match: 5. The CDR3 covers 15 residues. Germline CDR1 and CDR2: MDHEN and SYDVKM. The CDR3 region is CASRGTSGSQYEQYF. The CDR3 DNA sequence: TGTGCCAGCAGAGGGACTAGCGGGAGTCAATACGAGCAGTACTTC.

This clonotype was picked up a small number of times. J is TRBJ2-3 and V is TRBV20-1, with D hard to call. The CDR3 is 14 amino acids. V was shortened by 0 bases and J by 8 bases, with 15 bases between the two germline ends. Germline loops: CDR1 DFQATT, CDR2 SNEGSKA (reference sequence). The CDR3 here is CSARDPSGPVTQYF. The CDR3 region has the DNA TGCAGTGCTAGAGATCCCTCAGGCCCGGTTACGCAGTATTTT.

This clonotype was counted only a few times. The chain links TRBV6-5 to TRBJ1-6, with 10 bases fitting TRBD1. This CDR3 spans 17 amino acids. V was pared by 5 bases and J by 0 bases, with 4 bases of the junction left unmatched. The germline gives CDR1 MNHEY, CDR2 SVGAGI. Here the CDR3 reads CASSRTGGSSYNSPLHF. In DNA, the CDR3 is TGTGCCAGCAGTCGGACAGGGGGGAGCTCCTATAATTCACCCCTCCACTTT.

The chain carries TRBV27 and TRBJ2-1; D is ambiguous. Deletions cut 5 bases from V and 1 base from J, with 24 bases between. The CDR3 length is 19 residues. Per the germline V gene, CDR1 is MNHEY and CDR2 is SMNVEV (reference sequence). CDR3 sequence (DNA): TGTGCCAGCAGTCTCCAACCCTACTTGGCAGCCAGATCCTACAATGAGCAGTTCTTC. It is translated as CASSLQPYLAARSYNEQFF.

In this sample, this clonotype turned up a few times. The chain's CDR3 is CASSLGQGRVMTQYF. CDR3 nucleotides: TGCGCCAGCAGCTTGGGACAGGGCAGGGTCATGACCCAGTACTTC. V is TRBV5-1 and J is TRBJ2-5, with 7 bases lining up with TRBD1. V was pared by 0 bases and J by 7 bases, with 9 bases of the junction left unmatched. The CDR3 is 15 amino acids. Germline CDR1 reads SGHRS; CDR2 reads YFSETQ.

V is TRBV11-3 and J is TRBJ2-3; D tentatively reads TRBD1 or TRBD2 (6 bases each). The CDR3 totals 13 residues. The V and J ends lost 8 bases and 4 bases respectively, with 13 bases between them. The germline V gene has CDR1 SGHNT and CDR2 YENEEA. The CDR3 loop is CASGSRGPDTQYF. The CDR3 region has the DNA TGTGCCAGCGGGAGCCGGGGGCCAGATACGCAGTATTTT.

Turning to this clonotype: A read error may explain this, as a much larger clone is one base away. The rearrangement links TRBV6-1 to TRBJ1-3; 7 bases line up with TRBD1. From germline, CDR1 is MNHNS and CDR2 SASEGT. The CDR3 spans 16 residues. In nucleotides, the CDR3 is TGTGCCAGCAGTGCAGCAGGGGGTACGAAAGGAAACATCATATATTTT. Residues: CASSAAGGTKGNIIYF.

The table lists this clonotype with many counts. The gene calls are TRBV20-1 and TRBJ2-7, with unresolved D. Germline loops: CDR1 DFQATT, CDR2 SNEGSKA (reference sequence). The CDR3 is 14 residues long. Between the trimmed V and J ends, which lost 1 base and 2 bases, there was a span of 12 bases. The CDR3, as DNA: TGCAGTGCTAGAGTAGTAGTAAACCCCTACGAGCAGTACTTC. Translated: CSARVVVNPYEQYF.

Many counts were recorded for this clonotype. This sequence joins TRBV30 and TRBJ1-5; D perhaps matches TRBD1 (6 bases). The CDR3 is 15 residues long. V was cut by 1 base and J by 0 bases, with 10 bases left in between. The germline V gene encodes CDR1 GTSNPN and CDR2 SVGIG (reference sequence). The CDR3 loop is CAWSGTDHSNQPQHF. Here the CDR3 DNA reads TGTGCCTGGAGTGGGACAGATCATAGCAATCAGCCCCAGCATTTT.